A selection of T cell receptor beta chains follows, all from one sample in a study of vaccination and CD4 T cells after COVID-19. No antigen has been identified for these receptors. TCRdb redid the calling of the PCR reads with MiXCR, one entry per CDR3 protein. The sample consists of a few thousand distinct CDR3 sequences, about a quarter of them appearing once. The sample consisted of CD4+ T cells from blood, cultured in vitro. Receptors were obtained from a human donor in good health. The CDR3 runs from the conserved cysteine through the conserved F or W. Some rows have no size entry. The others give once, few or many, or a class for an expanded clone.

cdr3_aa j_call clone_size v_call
CASSIDRAHEKLFF TRBJ1-4 few TRBV7-2
CASSRANTQYF TRBJ2-3 few TRBV7-2
CISVPEAYPLERAGGTYEQYF TRBJ2-7 NA TRBV7-5
CASRSTGDEQYF TRBJ2-7 few TRBV6-2/TRBV6-3
CASSERDIYEQYF TRBJ2-7 NA TRBV6-1
CSARVVGSTQYF TRBJ2-5 NA TRBV20-1
CASSQPSGGTDTQYF TRBJ2-3 NA TRBV19
CASGLFQPQHF TRBJ1-5 medium-sized TRBV6-5
CASSLGRGTDTQYF TRBJ2-3 NA TRBV18
CSARVAGVNEQFF TRBJ2-1 few TRBV20-1
CASSENGGYTF TRBJ1-2 few TRBV2
CASSFLASVGTQYF TRBJ2-5 few TRBV7-9
CSARDEPIETQYF TRBJ2-5 NA TRBV20-1
CSATRGSGIADTQYF TRBJ2-3 NA TRBV20-1
CATSDRAPGRFRYDGYTF TRBJ1-2 NA TRBV24-1
CTSSLGAGDGYTF TRBJ1-2 NA TRBV7-2
CATSDLMGAHNEQFF TRBJ2-1 few TRBV24-1
CAWSVPGRTGPLNQPQHF TRBJ1-5 few TRBV30
CASSTGDRVPLGTYNSPLHF TRBJ1-6 NA TRBV19
CASSEGSIQETQYF TRBJ2-5 NA TRBV2
CASSLDFSKEQETQYF TRBJ2-5 NA TRBV7-8
CASSLSGLAGGNYEQYF TRBJ2-7 few TRBV12-3/TRBV12-4
CASSFGANTEAFF TRBJ1-1 NA TRBV5-5
CASSQVHGATGYTF TRBJ1-2 NA TRBV3-1
CAISRQAPATNEKLFF TRBJ1-4 NA TRBV10-3
CASSLLGQGINTEAFF TRBJ1-1 few TRBV11-2
CASRREAGGSYEQYF TRBJ2-7 NA TRBV7-2
CASSLGGWETQYF TRBJ2-5 few TRBV7-3
CASSPMRNTEAFF TRBJ1-1 NA TRBV7-2
CASSRGVTGQETQYF TRBJ2-5 NA TRBV7-3
CATSDPDRGNEQFF TRBJ2-1 few TRBV24-1
CASSPGQGLYGYTF TRBJ1-2 NA TRBV9
CASTDVEASHQFF TRBJ2-1 few TRBV27
CASTSGTGSGEQYF TRBJ2-7 NA TRBV5-1
CASSVTRDRGRYEQYF TRBJ2-7 NA TRBV27
CSANSHEQYF TRBJ2-7 NA TRBV20-1
CASSFGGRETQYF TRBJ2-5 few TRBV28
CASSSDLLGTDTQYF TRBJ2-3 NA TRBV5-1
CASSERPGQGNTEAFF TRBJ1-1 few TRBV19
CSAATGRFSGNTIYF TRBJ1-3 few TRBV20-1